Described below is a single T cell receptor beta chain sequence and its context. This record comes from a study of T cells in Graves' hyperthyroidism and ophthalmopathy. Germline values: CDR1 ENHRY, CDR2 SYGVKD. The CDR3 totals 14 residues. V shed 6 bases and J shed 2 bases, with 11 bases lying between them. Authors of the study amplified TCR beta CDR3 regions from RNA transcripts. The TCR CDR3 was amplified in a first-round RT-PCR using the HTBI primer set. TCRdb analysed the multiplex PCR reads with MiXCR anew, one entry per CDR3 protein. The sample carries just under 750,000 distinct CDR3 sequences, around 40% recorded once.

The chain employs TRBV10-3 and TRBJ1-5; no firm D call. Sample: blood. The TCR comes from a woman aged 40 to 50 with Graves' hyperthyroidism. Here the CDR3 DNA reads TGTGCCATCAGCGGGCAGGCTGGCAATCAGCCCCAGCATTTT. It yields the protein CAISGQAGNQPQHF.